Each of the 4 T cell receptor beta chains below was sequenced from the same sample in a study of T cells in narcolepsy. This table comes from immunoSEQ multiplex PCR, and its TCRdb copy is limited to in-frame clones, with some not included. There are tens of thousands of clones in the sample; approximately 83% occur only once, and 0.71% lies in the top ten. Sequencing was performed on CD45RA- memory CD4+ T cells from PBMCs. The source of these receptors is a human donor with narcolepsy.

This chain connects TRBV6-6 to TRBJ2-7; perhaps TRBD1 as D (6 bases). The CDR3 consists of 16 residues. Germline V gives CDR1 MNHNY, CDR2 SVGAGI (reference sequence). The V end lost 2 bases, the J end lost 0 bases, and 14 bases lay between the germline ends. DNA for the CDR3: TGTGCCAGCAGTTACGCGCCGGACAGCAACTCCTACGAGCAGTACTTC. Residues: CASSYAPDSNSYEQYF.

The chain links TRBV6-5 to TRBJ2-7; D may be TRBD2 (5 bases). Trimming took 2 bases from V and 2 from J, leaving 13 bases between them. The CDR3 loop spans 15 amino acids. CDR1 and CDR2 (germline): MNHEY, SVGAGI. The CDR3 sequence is CASSYVAGGTYEQYF. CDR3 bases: TGTGCCAGCAGTTACGTTGCGGGCGGAACCTACGAGCAGTACTTC.

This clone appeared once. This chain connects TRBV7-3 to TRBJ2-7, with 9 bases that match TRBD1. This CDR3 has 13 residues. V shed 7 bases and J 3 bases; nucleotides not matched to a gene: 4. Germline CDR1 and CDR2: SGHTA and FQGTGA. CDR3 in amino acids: CASNQDRGYEQYF. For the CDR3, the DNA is TGTGCCAGCAACCAGGACAGGGGCTACGAGCAGTACTTC.

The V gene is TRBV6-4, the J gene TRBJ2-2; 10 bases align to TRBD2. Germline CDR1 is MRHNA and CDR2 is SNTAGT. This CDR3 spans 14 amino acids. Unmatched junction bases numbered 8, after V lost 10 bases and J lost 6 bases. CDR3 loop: CATKRGGNSGELFF. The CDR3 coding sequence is TGTGCCACAAAGCGGGGGGGCAACTCCGGGGAGCTGTTTTTT.